Below are 20 T cell receptor beta chains sequenced from a single sample in a study of hypomethylating agent response in myelodysplastic syndrome. The data were produced by immunoSEQ multiplex PCR, yet TCRdb's version contains in-frame clones alone and is incomplete. This table has several thousand clones, roughly 87% appearing once. Here the sequenced sample was bone marrow, taken before or after starting hypomethylating agent treatment for myelodysplastic syndrome (not recorded which). These receptor sequences come from a human donor with myelodysplastic syndrome.

The chain uses TRBV20-1 and TRBJ2-7; D is uncertain. The CDR3 length is 11 residues. Trimming cost V 0 bases and J 7 bases, with 7 bases left between them. The germline V gene encodes CDR1 DFQATT and CDR2 SNEGSKA (reference sequence). CDR3 DNA: TGCAGTGCTAGAGATCAGTATGAGCAGTACTTC. Protein: CSARDQYEQYF.

The chain combines TRBV28 with TRBJ1-5; 9 bases map to TRBD1. There are 17 residues in the CDR3. Germline lookup yields CDR1 MDHEN and CDR2 SYDVKM. V was clipped by 2 bases and J by 0 bases; unmatched bases: 5. This CDR3 reads CASSLILGQGSNQPQHF. CDR3 DNA sequence: TGTGCCAGCAGTTTAATTCTGGGACAGGGTAGCAATCAGCCCCAGCATTTT.

J is TRBJ1-2 and V is TRBV5-1; D not certain. Germline V gene lookup returns CDR1 SGHRS and CDR2 YFSETQ. The CDR3 contains 15 residues. Trimming stripped 0 bases from V and 5 bases from J, with 14 bases between. Here the CDR3 reads CASSLDGLPRYGYTF. CDR3 sequence (DNA): TGCGCCAGCAGCTTGGATGGGTTGCCGCGGTATGGCTACACCTTC.

This sequence joins TRBV5-7 and TRBJ1-5; no clear D. TRBV5-7 is flagged as an ORF with uncertain function. There are 15 residues in the CDR3. Trimming left V 0 bases short and J 5 bases short, with 12 bases between. CDR3 nucleotides: TGTGCCAGCAGCTTGGAAGGCCAGTGGGATCAGCCCCAGCATTTT. Its protein is CASSLEGQWDQPQHF.

This clone was observed a handful of times. This chain joins TRBV21-1 and TRBJ2-7. TRBV21-1 is a listed pseudogene. The CDR3 totals 14 residues. In nucleotides, the CDR3 is TGTGCCAGCAGCACGCGTGGACCTTCCTACGAGCAGTACGTC. The encoded protein is CASSTRGPSYEQYV.

This clone has only one observation. V usage is TRBV7-8 and J usage is TRBJ2-5; TRBD1 agrees at 8 bases. There are 14 residues in the CDR3. V lost 1 base to trimming and J lost 4 bases; unmatched junction nucleotides: 2. The germline gives CDR1 SGHVS, CDR2 FQNEAQ. CDR3 loop: CASSLGTGRETQYF. CDR3 nucleotide sequence: TGTGCCAGCAGCTTAGGGACAGGGCGAGAGACCCAGTACTTC.

V is TRBV6-1 and J is TRBJ2-7, with D uncertain. Germline lookup yields CDR1 MNHNS and CDR2 SASEGT. The CDR3 sequence is 13 residues long. Trimming removed 1 base from V and 2 bases from J, with 6 bases in between. Here the CDR3 DNA reads TGTGCCAGCAGTGAAGTGCCGGCCTACGAGCAGTACGTC. Encoded protein: CASSEVPAYEQYV.

The chain links TRBV6-5 to TRBJ2-7, with D possibly being TRBD1 or TRBD2 (5 bases each). The V gene's germline CDR1 is MNHEY and CDR2 SVGAGI. This CDR3 is built from 15 residues. Trimming removed 5 bases from V and 0 bases from J, with 14 bases in between. CDR3 DNA sequence: TGTGCCAGCAGTCCCCCGGTCGGGGCCTCCTACGAGCAGTACTTC. The encoded protein is CASSPPVGASYEQYF.

The chain is built from TRBV11-2 and TRBJ1-1; possible D gene TRBD1, 6 bases. CDR1 SGHAT and CDR2 FQNNGV come from the germline V gene. V was cut by 5 bases and J by 5 bases, with 21 bases left in between. The CDR3 has 16 residues. As DNA, the CDR3 is TGTGCCAGCAGCCCACTCGGAACAGGGACGTGGACTGAAGCTTTCTTT. Translating gives CASSPLGTGTWTEAFF.

The V and J genes are TRBV13 and TRBJ2-5; perhaps TRBD2 as D (7 bases). CDR3 length: 15 amino acids. V was clipped by 3 bases and J by 5 bases, with 16 bases between them. CDR1 and CDR2 from the germline V gene are PRHDT and FYEKMQ (reference sequence). The CDR3 coding sequence is TGTGCCAGCAGCTTGTCCCGGGGGGCGGTTGAGACCCAGTACTTC. The encoded protein is CASSLSRGAVETQYF. The full variable domain, completed using reference TRBV13 and TRBJ2-5, is AAGVIQSPRHLIKEKRETATLKCYPIPRHDTVYWYQQGPGQDPQFLISFYEKMQSDKGSIPDRFSAQQFSDYHSELNMSSLELGDSALYFCASSLSRGAVETQYFGPGTRLLVL.

This sequence joins TRBV11-3 and TRBJ2-3, with 9 bases aligning to TRBD2. This CDR3 is built from 16 residues. The V and J ends lost 4 bases and 2 bases, in that order; junction bases with no gene match: 7. Germline V lookup: CDR1 SGHNT, CDR2 YENEEA. Here the CDR3 DNA reads TGTGCCAGCAGCTCCCAGACTAGCGGATACACAGATACGCAGTATTTT. Residues: CASSSQTSGYTDTQYF.

This chain uses TRBV29-1 with TRBJ2-1; 7 bases are shared with TRBD1. Germline V gene data show CDR1 as SQVTM and CDR2 as ANQGSEA. The CDR3 extends over 13 amino acids. The V and J ends lost 7 bases and 10 bases, in that order; junction bases with no gene match: 13. CDR3 DNA: TGCAGCGCCGAACCGGGACAGAAAACCGAGCAGTTCTTC. Protein product: CSAEPGQKTEQFF.

This clone was recorded only once. V and J are TRBV6-5 and TRBJ1-1; no clear D. The V and J ends lost 0 bases and 0 bases respectively, with 8 bases between them. The germline gives CDR1 MNHEY, CDR2 SVGAGI. The CDR3 has 15 residues. The CDR3 protein is CASSYSKLVNTEAFF. The CDR3 DNA reads as TGTGCCAGCAGTTACTCGAAGTTGGTGAACACTGAAGCTTTCTTT.

The chain combines TRBV5-1 with TRBJ1-2, with a weak D call TRBD1 (6 bases). This CDR3 spans 14 amino acids. CDR1 and CDR2 (germline): SGHRS, YFSETQ. Trimming took off 0 bases at V and 8 bases at J, with 14 bases between the two ends. The DNA of the CDR3 is TGCGCCAGCAGCTTGGCGGGGGCAGGAGAAGGCTACACCTTC. Protein product: CASSLAGAGEGYTF.

V gene TRBV7-9 combines with J gene TRBJ2-5; D may be TRBD1 (7 bases). The J call is uncertain, as TRBJ2-7 better fits the DNA end. The CDR3 covers 14 residues. The germline gives CDR1 SEHNR, CDR2 FQNEAQ (reference sequence). In nucleotides, the CDR3 is TGTGCCAGCAGCCGTAGTGGGCAGGGGGGCGAGCAGTACTTC. Translated: CASSRSGQGGEQYF.

In this sample, this clone turned up once. V and J are TRBV7-2 and TRBJ1-5; 10 bases agree with TRBD1. Germline assignment: CDR1 SGHTA and CDR2 FQGNSA. The CDR3 loop spans 15 amino acids. After removal of 5 bases from V and 1 base from J, the junction contained 2 bases not matched to a gene. The CDR3 nucleotides read TGTGCCAGCAGCGGACAGGGGGGGAGCAATCAGCCCCAGCATTTT. It codes for CASSGQGGSNQPQHF.

The chain employs TRBV11-2 and TRBJ1-2, with 8 positions matching TRBD1. The CDR3 covers 16 residues. The junction had 9 bases not matched to a gene; V was cut back by 4 bases and J by 2 bases. Per the germline V gene, CDR1 is SGHAT and CDR2 is FQNNGV. The CDR3 loop is CASSSDRDSANYGYTF. The CDR3 DNA reads TGTGCCAGCAGCTCGGACAGGGATTCGGCCAACTATGGCTACACCTTC.

CDR3 protein: CASRPGPVTEAFF. CDR3 in DNA: TGTGCCAGCAGACCAGGACCCGTCACTGAAGCTTTCTTT. This chain connects TRBV7-6 to TRBJ1-1; D unclear. V was trimmed by 6 bases and J by 4 bases, leaving 12 bases between them. The CDR3 sequence is 13 residues long. CDR1 and CDR2 (germline): SGHVS, FNYEAQ.

V usage is TRBV5-1 and J usage is TRBJ1-4, with 7 bases that match TRBD1. The V gene end was trimmed by 0 bases and the J gene end by 8 bases; junction bases not matched to a gene: 7. The CDR3 runs to 15 residues. Germline loops: CDR1 SGHRS, CDR2 YFSETQ. CDR3 nucleotides: TGCGCCAGCAGCTTGGATGGCAGGGGGTTCGAAAAACTGTTTTTT. Its protein is CASSLDGRGFEKLFF. Based on the CDR3 plus reference TRBV5-1 and TRBJ1-4, the full variable domain is KAGVTQTPRYLIKTRGQQVTLSCSPISGHRSVSWYQQTPGQGLQFLFEYFSETQRNKGNFPGRFSGRQFSNSRSEMNVSTLELGDSALYLCASSLDGRGFEKLFFGSGTQLSVL.

This chain joins TRBV23-1 and TRBJ1-6; D gene uncertain. TRBV23-1 is an ORF, and what it does is uncertain. The V end lost 2 bases, the J end lost 7 bases, and 12 bases lay between the germline ends. This CDR3 contains 15 residues. CDR3: CASSQRTSDNSPLHF. For the CDR3, the DNA is TGCGCCAGCAGTCAACGTACGTCGGACAATTCACCCCTCCACTTT.